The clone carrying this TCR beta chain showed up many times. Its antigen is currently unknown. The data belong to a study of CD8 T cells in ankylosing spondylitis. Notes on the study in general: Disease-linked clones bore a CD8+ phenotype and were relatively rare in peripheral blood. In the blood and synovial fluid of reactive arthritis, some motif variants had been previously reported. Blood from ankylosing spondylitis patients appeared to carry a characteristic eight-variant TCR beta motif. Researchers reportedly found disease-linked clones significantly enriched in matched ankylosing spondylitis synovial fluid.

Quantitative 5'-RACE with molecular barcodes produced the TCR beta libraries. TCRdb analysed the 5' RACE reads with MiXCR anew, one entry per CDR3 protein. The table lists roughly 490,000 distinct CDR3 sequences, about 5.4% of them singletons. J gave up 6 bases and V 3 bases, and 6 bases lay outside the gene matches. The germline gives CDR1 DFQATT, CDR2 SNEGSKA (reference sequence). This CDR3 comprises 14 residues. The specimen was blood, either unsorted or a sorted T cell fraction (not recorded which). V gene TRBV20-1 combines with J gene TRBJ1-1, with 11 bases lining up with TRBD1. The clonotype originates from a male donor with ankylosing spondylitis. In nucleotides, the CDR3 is TGCAGTGCTAGTGGGGGGACAGGGGGTCCTGAAGCTTTCTTT. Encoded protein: CSASGGTGGPEAFF.